The 21 T cell receptor beta chains presented below share a single source sample, sequenced in a study of cytomegalovirus exposure and HLA in healthy donors. The PCR was carried out with 60 Vbeta primers and 13 Jbeta primers. This table comes from immunoSEQ multiplex PCR, and its TCRdb copy is limited to in-frame clones, with some not included. This sample carries tens of thousands of clones, 78% of them seen once, and the ten largest clones take 4.5%. The sequenced material came from PBMCs. The receptors here all came from a man aged 35 to 55 in good health and CMV-seronegative.

This clone was seen once. The chain recombines TRBV7-2 with TRBJ2-3; TRBD1 might be the D (6 bases). Trimming took off 2 bases at V and 2 bases at J, with 11 bases between the two ends. This CDR3 spans 15 amino acids. Germline-derived CDR1 and CDR2 are SGHTA and FQGNSA. CDR3 sequence reads: CASSLSGQLTDTQYF. The CDR3 nucleotides are TGTGCCAGCAGCTTATCCGGACAGCTCACAGATACGCAGTATTTT.

The chain couples TRBV25-1 to TRBJ2-3; 9 positions agree with TRBD1. The junction had 6 bases not matched to a gene; V was cut back by 8 bases and J by 6 bases. The CDR3 runs to 13 residues. Germline V lookup: CDR1 MGHDK, CDR2 SYGVNS. The CDR3 loop reads CASGGTGWDTQYF. CDR3 coding DNA: TGTGCCAGCGGCGGGACAGGGTGGGATACGCAGTATTTT.

This clone appeared a few times. This chain connects TRBV7-2 to TRBJ2-7, with 8 bases lining up with TRBD2. Germline trimming cut 3 bases from V and 4 bases from J; bases unmatched to any gene: 11. This CDR3 region has 16 residues. The germline gives CDR1 SGHTA, CDR2 FQGNSA. The CDR3 coding sequence is TGTGCCAGCAGCTTGTCCCCCGGGACTAGGGTATACGAGCAGTACTTC. Protein: CASSLSPGTRVYEQYF.

This sequence joins TRBV28 and TRBJ2-3; the D is unclear. The CDR3 covers 15 residues. Germline V gene data show CDR1 as MDHEN and CDR2 as SYDVKM. Deletions cut 2 bases from V and 2 bases from J, with 11 bases between. CDR3 nucleotides: TGTGCCAGCAGTTTACTACCTCATAACACAGATACGCAGTATTTT. It encodes CASSLLPHNTDTQYF.

The V and J genes are TRBV4-3 and TRBJ2-6; D remains unclear. The CDR3 extends over 14 amino acids. Germline V gene sequence: CDR1 LGHNA, CDR2 YSLEER. V shed 0 bases and J shed 4 bases, with 4 bases lying between them. The CDR3 region is CASSQDSGANVLTF. DNA for the CDR3: TGCGCCAGCAGCCAAGATTCAGGGGCCAACGTCCTGACTTTC.

The J gene is TRBJ1-1, the V gene TRBV2; weak D call: TRBD1 (6 bases). V was shortened by 8 bases and J by 11 bases, with 18 bases between the two germline ends. The CDR3 totals 12 residues. Germline V gives CDR1 SNHLY, CDR2 FYNNEI. As DNA, the CDR3 is TGTGCCAGCGATGGGGGGGGCTCATGCGCTTTCTTT. Amino acid sequence: CASDGGGSCAFF. The full variable domain, rest sourced from reference TRBV2 and TRBJ1-1, is EPEVTQTPSHQVTQMGQEVILRCVPISNHLYFYWYRQILGQKVEFLVSFYNNEISEKSEIFDDQFSVERPDGSNFTLKIRSTKLEDSAMYFCASDGGGSCAFFGQGTRLTVV.

The chain links TRBV5-4 to TRBJ2-1; TRBD2 agrees at 12 bases. The CDR3 runs to 15 residues. With 4 bases clipped from V and 6 bases from J, the junction kept 5 bases outside the gene matches. Germline V CDR1 and CDR2: SGHNT, YYREEE (reference sequence). In DNA, the CDR3 is TGTGCCAGCAGCCGACTAGCGGGAGACAGCAATGAGCAGTTCTTC. Its translation: CASSRLAGDSNEQFF. Full variable domain (missing parts from reference TRBV5-4 and TRBJ2-1): ETGVTQSPTHLIKTRGQQVTLRCSSQSGHNTVSWYQQALGQGPQFIFQYYREEENGRGNFPPRFSGLQFPNYSSELNVNALELDDSALYLCASSRLAGDSNEQFFGPGTRLTVL.

This chain links TRBV7-3 with TRBJ2-2, with 8 nucleotides matching TRBD2. V was pared by 4 bases and J by 7 bases, with 11 bases of the junction left unmatched. The V gene's germline CDR1 is SGHTA and CDR2 FQGTGA. The length of the CDR3 is 16 residues. CDR3 sequence reads: CASSSQGLVSGGELFF. The CDR3 region has the DNA TGTGCCAGCAGCTCCCAGGGACTAGTGTCAGGCGGGGAGCTGTTTTTT.

The table lists this clone with a few counts. V and J are TRBV5-6 and TRBJ1-4, with 7 nucleotides matching TRBD1. The V gene's germline CDR1 is SGHDT and CDR2 YYEEEE. The CDR3 has 17 residues. V shed 4 bases, J shed 1 base, and the junction held 10 bases outside the gene matches. The CDR3: CASSGRFRDRTNEKLFF. Written as DNA, the CDR3 is TGTGCCAGCAGCGGGAGGTTCCGGGACAGAACTAATGAAAAACTGTTTTTT.

In its sample, this clone was seen a few times. The V and J genes are TRBV9 and TRBJ2-3; D possibly corresponds to TRBD2 (5 bases). Germline V gives CDR1 SGDLS, CDR2 YYNGEE. This CDR3 comprises 15 residues. Trimming cost V 2 bases and J 0 bases, with 10 bases left between them. The CDR3 nucleotides are TGTGCCAGCAGCGTTCAAAGCGGTAGCACAGATACGCAGTATTTT. Amino acid sequence: CASSVQSGSTDTQYF.

The chain carries TRBV27 and TRBJ1-5; 9 positions match TRBD1. Looked up from germline, CDR1 is MNHEY and CDR2 is SMNVEV (reference sequence). Trimming at V came to 6 bases and at J to 7 bases, leaving 10 bases not matched to a gene. The CDR3 has 15 amino acids. The CDR3 nucleotides read TGTGCCAGCAGGGGACAGGGAGGTCTTCAGCAGCCCCAGCATTTT. Its translation is CASRGQGGLQQPQHF.

CDR3 protein: CASIPRWSSHEQFF. CDR3 coding DNA: TGTGCCAGCATTCCCCGGTGGAGCTCGCATGAGCAGTTCTTC. J is TRBJ2-1 and V is TRBV2; D is unclear. The CDR3 has 14 residues. V was trimmed by 7 bases and J by 8 bases, leaving 18 bases between them. From germline, CDR1 is SNHLY and CDR2 FYNNEI. Together with reference TRBV2 and TRBJ2-1, the CDR3 gives the full variable domain: EPEVTQTPSHQVTQMGQEVILRCVPISNHLYFYWYRQILGQKVEFLVSFYNNEISEKSEIFDDQFSVERPDGSNFTLKIRSTKLEDSAMYFCASIPRWSSHEQFFGPGTRLTVL.

This clone was counted a few times. This chain links TRBV7-8 with TRBJ2-7; possible D gene TRBD1, 7 bases. Deletions cut 6 bases from V and 2 bases from J, with 14 bases between. Germline CDR1 reads SGHVS; CDR2 reads FQNEAQ. The CDR3 contains 14 residues. The CDR3 bases are TGTGCCAGCAGACCAGACAGGGAGGCCTACGAGCAGTACTTC. Protein product: CASRPDREAYEQYF.

V usage is TRBV28 and J usage is TRBJ1-3; tentatively, D is TRBD1 (6 bases). V lost 8 bases and J 4 bases, leaving 15 bases between the germline ends. The CDR3 consists of 14 residues. Germline assignment: CDR1 MDHEN and CDR2 SYDVKM. In DNA form, the CDR3 reads TGTGCCAGCGTTAGGCCGGGGGGCGGAAACACCATATATTTT. It encodes CASVRPGGGNTIYF.

This clone is classed as medium-sized. V gene TRBV2 combines with J gene TRBJ2-3, with 8 bases identical to TRBD2. Germline V lookup: CDR1 SNHLY, CDR2 FYNNEI. The CDR3 loop spans 16 amino acids. The V segment lost 8 bases and the J segment 3 bases; nucleotides outside the gene matches: 13. The DNA for the CDR3 is TGTGCCAGCGACCCCGGACTAGCTCGTATGACAGATACGCAGTATTTT. Protein sequence: CASDPGLARMTDTQYF.

V gene TRBV6-6 combines with J gene TRBJ2-7; TRBD2 aligns across 9 bases. Unmatched junction bases numbered 5, after V lost 6 bases and J lost 2 bases. Germline assignment: CDR1 MNHNY and CDR2 SVGAGI (reference sequence). The CDR3 is 14 residues long. The CDR3 loop is CASSSSGTTYEQYF. Here the CDR3 DNA reads TGTGCCAGCAGCTCTAGCGGGACCACCTACGAGCAGTACTTC.

With respect to this clone: The junction departs from the called germline gene at one end, perhaps through a read error. The chain employs TRBV6-4 and TRBJ2-3, with 11 nucleotides matching TRBD2. Germline values: CDR1 MRHNA, CDR2 SNTAGT. The CDR3 contains 14 residues. This CDR3 reads CVSSLAGGADTQYF. The CDR3 DNA reads TGTGTCAGCAGTTTAGCGGGAGGGGCAGATACGCAGTATTTT.

This clone was detected only a few times. J is TRBJ2-7 and V is TRBV30, with 7 bases aligning to TRBD1. J gave up 3 bases and V 2 bases, and 1 base lay outside the gene matches. Germline CDR1 GTSNPN, CDR2 SVGIG (reference sequence). This CDR3 spans 12 amino acids. The CDR3 spells CAWSSGGYEQYF. The CDR3 DNA is TGTGCCTGGAGTTCAGGGGGCTACGAGCAGTACTTC.

This clone was seen a handful of times. The J gene is TRBJ2-7, the V gene TRBV5-1; D is perhaps TRBD2 (5 bases). Germline V lookup: CDR1 SGHRS, CDR2 YFSETQ. The germline V and J ends were trimmed by 0 bases and 8 bases, with 18 bases remaining between them. This CDR3 region has 15 residues. The CDR3 here is CASSLGDATRAQQYF. CDR3 in DNA: TGCGCCAGCAGCTTGGGCGACGCTACGAGGGCCCAGCAGTACTTC.

The chain has TRBV4-1 and TRBJ2-7; 10 nucleotides line up with TRBD2. The CDR3 sequence is 18 residues long. CDR1 MGHRA and CDR2 YSYEKL come from the germline V gene. The trim removed 5 bases at V and 2 bases at J, leaving 15 bases unmatched. Written as DNA, the CDR3 is TGCGCCAGCAGCGCGACCAGCGGGAGGGAAGGGGGGACCTACGAGCAGTACTTC. Translated: CASSATSGREGGTYEQYF.

The chain carries TRBV5-1 and TRBJ1-3; 7 nucleotides match TRBD1. The V gene end was trimmed by 4 bases and the J gene end by 4 bases; junction bases not matched to a gene: 8. This CDR3 region has 15 residues. The germline CDR1 and CDR2 sequences are SGHRS and YFSETQ. The CDR3 sequence: CASSPEGAAGNTIYF. The CDR3 region has the DNA TGCGCCAGCAGCCCGGAGGGGGCGGCAGGAAACACCATATATTTT.